The 13 T cell receptor beta chains below all came from one sample that was sequenced in a study of control samples from healthy donors and cancer patients. The assay was immunoSEQ multiplex PCR, and TCRdb's table has in-frame clones only and misses some. In the table there are 68,000 or so clones, 83% of which are singletons. The source material was blood. The receptor source for this set is a man in his fifties or sixties in good health.

V and J are TRBV3-1 (or the pseudogene TRBV3-2) and TRBJ1-1, with D unresolved. Trimming took 4 bases from V and 3 from J, leaving 15 bases between them. The CDR3 length is 15 residues. Germline V gene lookup returns CDR1 LGHDT and CDR2 YNNKEL (reference sequence). The CDR3 protein is CASSPLRKRDTEAFF. As DNA, the CDR3 is TGTGCCAGCAGCCCCCTGCGGAAGAGAGACACTGAAGCTTTCTTT.

The V gene is TRBV6-6, the J gene TRBJ1-5; D is unresolved. The CDR3 is made up of 13 amino acids. In germline, CDR1 is MNHNY, CDR2 SVGAGI (reference sequence). The V and J ends lost 5 bases and 8 bases respectively, with 13 bases between them. The chain's CDR3 is CASSPNTREPQHF. The CDR3 DNA sequence: TGTGCCAGCAGTCCAAACACTCGGGAGCCCCAGCATTTT.

V gene TRBV7-2 combines with J gene TRBJ2-7, with 11 bases that match TRBD2. The ends lost 4 bases at V and 7 bases at J; junction bases unmatched: 3. Germline V gives CDR1 SGHTA, CDR2 FQGNSA. This CDR3 comprises 13 residues. The DNA of the CDR3 is TGTGCCAGCAGCTCGACTAGCGGGATTGAGCAGTACTTC. It codes for CASSSTSGIEQYF.

This clone was found once. The chain employs TRBV29-1 and TRBJ1-1, with a weak D call TRBD1 (6 bases). Trimming took off 7 bases at V and 4 bases at J, with 13 bases between the two ends. In germline, CDR1 is SQVTM, CDR2 ANQGSEA. The CDR3 is 12 residues long. CDR3 region: CSGGARGTEAFF. The DNA for the CDR3 is TGCAGCGGGGGGGCCCGCGGCACTGAAGCTTTCTTT.

The V call is TRBV27, the J call TRBJ1-4; no reliable D call. Germline V gene data show CDR1 as MNHEY and CDR2 as SMNVEV (reference sequence). The CDR3 is made up of 15 amino acids. V lost 6 bases, J lost 0 bases, and 11 bases lay in between. The CDR3 reads CASRPNRATNEKLFF. CDR3 nucleotide sequence: TGTGCCAGCAGGCCTAACAGAGCAACTAATGAAAAACTGTTTTTT.

The chain combines TRBV11-2 with TRBJ2-1, with no clear D. This CDR3 has 13 residues. V was shortened by 4 bases and J by 3 bases, with 7 bases between the two germline ends. Germline V CDR1 and CDR2: SGHAT, FQNNGV. CDR3 residues: CASSSDRYNEQFF. The CDR3 DNA sequence: TGTGCCAGCAGCTCGGACCGCTACAATGAGCAGTTCTTC.

The rearrangement uses TRBV5-6 and TRBJ2-1; TRBD1 might be the D (5 bases). Per germline, CDR1 SGHDT and CDR2 YYEEEE. This CDR3 region has 15 residues. Trimming cost V 0 bases and J 7 bases, with 14 bases left between them. CDR3 nucleotide sequence: TGTGCCAGCAGCTTGGCCTTGGACAACTGGAATGAGCAGTTCTTC. Amino acid sequence: CASSLALDNWNEQFF.

This rearrangement joins TRBV3-1 (or the pseudogene TRBV3-2) to TRBJ1-1, with D possibly TRBD1 on 6 matching bases. V shed 5 bases and J shed 1 base, with 11 bases lying between them. The CDR3 extends over 14 amino acids. The V gene's germline CDR1 is LGHDT and CDR2 YNNKEL (reference sequence). The CDR3 DNA follows: TGTGCCAGCAGCAGCCTCAGGGGGAACACTGAAGCTTTCTTT. Its translation: CASSSLRGNTEAFF.

This chain uses TRBV30 with TRBJ2-1; 12 positions agree with TRBD2. V shed 3 bases, J shed 2 bases, and the junction held 5 bases outside the gene matches. Per germline, CDR1 GTSNPN and CDR2 SVGIG (reference sequence). This CDR3 region has 16 residues. The CDR3 reads CAWSDGLAGPYNEQFF. CDR3 nucleotides: TGTGCCTGGAGCGACGGACTAGCGGGGCCCTACAATGAGCAGTTCTTC.

The chain couples TRBV18 to TRBJ2-3; maybe TRBD1 (6 bases). V gave up 6 bases and J gave up 2 bases, with 15 bases separating them. Germline V gene lookup returns CDR1 KGHSH and CDR2 LQKENI. This CDR3 spans 15 amino acids. The CDR3 DNA sequence: TGTGCCAGCTCGTCCGGAGGACAGCACACAGATACGCAGTATTTT. Translation: CASSSGGQHTDTQYF.

This clone was found once. The chain combines TRBV5-1 with TRBJ2-5, with D possibly called TRBD1 or TRBD2 (5 bases each). Germline-derived CDR1 and CDR2 are SGHRS and YFSETQ. V lost 1 base and J 5 bases, leaving 15 bases between the germline ends. The CDR3 has 15 residues. CDR3: CASSLRGSPWETQYF. DNA of the CDR3: TGCGCCAGCAGCTTGCGGGGCAGCCCGTGGGAGACCCAGTACTTC.

V is TRBV18 and J is TRBJ1-1; D is unresolved. CDR1 and CDR2 from the germline V gene are KGHSH and LQKENI. CDR3 length equals 14 residues. V was shortened by 2 bases and J by 6 bases, with 13 bases between the two germline ends. The CDR3 spells CASSPERHTAEAFF. The CDR3, as DNA: TGTGCCAGCTCACCAGAGAGACATACCGCTGAAGCTTTCTTT.

V gene TRBV28 combines with J gene TRBJ2-1; TRBD2 matches at 7 bases. V lost 6 bases and J lost 0; bases outside the gene matches: 14. The germline gives CDR1 MDHEN, CDR2 SYDVKM. The CDR3 is 18 amino acids. Here the CDR3 reads CASSSGGEGGSSYNEQFF. DNA for the CDR3: TGTGCCAGCAGCTCCGGCGGGGAGGGCGGGTCCTCCTACAATGAGCAGTTCTTC. The complete variable domain, with remaining parts taken from reference TRBV28 and TRBJ2-1, reads DVKVTQSSRYLVKRTGEKVFLECVQDMDHENMFWYRQDPGLGLRLIYFSYDVKMKEKGDIPEGYSVSREKKERFSLILESASTNQTSMYLCASSSGGEGGSSYNEQFFGPGTRLTVL.